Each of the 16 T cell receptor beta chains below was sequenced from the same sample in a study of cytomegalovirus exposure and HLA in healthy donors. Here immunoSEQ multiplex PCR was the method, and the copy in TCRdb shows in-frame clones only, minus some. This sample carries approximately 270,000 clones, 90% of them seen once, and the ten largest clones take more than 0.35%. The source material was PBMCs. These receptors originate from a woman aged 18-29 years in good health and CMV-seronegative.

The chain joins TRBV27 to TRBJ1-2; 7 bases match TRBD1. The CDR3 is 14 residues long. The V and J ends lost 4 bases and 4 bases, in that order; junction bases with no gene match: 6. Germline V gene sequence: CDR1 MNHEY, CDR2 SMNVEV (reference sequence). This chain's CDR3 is CASSYTQGTYGYTF. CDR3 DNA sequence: TGTGCCAGCAGTTACACACAGGGGACCTATGGCTACACCTTC.

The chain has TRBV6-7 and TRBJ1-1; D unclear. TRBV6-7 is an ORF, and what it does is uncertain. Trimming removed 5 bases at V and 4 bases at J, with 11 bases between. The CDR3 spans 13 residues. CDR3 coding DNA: TGTGCCAGCAGTATACAAGAGGTCACTGAAGCTTTCTTT. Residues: CASSIQEVTEAFF.

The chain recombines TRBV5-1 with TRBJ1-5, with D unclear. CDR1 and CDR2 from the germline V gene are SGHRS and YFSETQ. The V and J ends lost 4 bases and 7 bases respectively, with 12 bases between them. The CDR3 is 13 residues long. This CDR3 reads CASSPNGEQPQHF. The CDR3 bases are TGCGCCAGCAGCCCAAACGGGGAACAGCCCCAGCATTTT.

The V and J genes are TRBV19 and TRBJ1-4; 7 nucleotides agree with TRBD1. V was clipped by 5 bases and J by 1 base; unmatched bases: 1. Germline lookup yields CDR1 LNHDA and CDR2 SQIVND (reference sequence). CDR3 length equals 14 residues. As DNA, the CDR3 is TGTGCCAGTAGTTGGACAGGAACTAATGAAAAACTGTTTTTT. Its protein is CASSWTGTNEKLFF.

The CDR3, as DNA: TGTGCCAGCTCACCGGGACAGACGACCTACAATGAGCAGTTCTTC. Protein sequence: CASSPGQTTYNEQFF. The chain recombines TRBV18 with TRBJ2-1; 7 bases map to TRBD1. CDR3 size: 15 residues. Trimming at V came to 3 bases and at J to 2 bases, leaving 4 bases not matched to a gene. Germline CDR1 and CDR2: KGHSH and LQKENI.

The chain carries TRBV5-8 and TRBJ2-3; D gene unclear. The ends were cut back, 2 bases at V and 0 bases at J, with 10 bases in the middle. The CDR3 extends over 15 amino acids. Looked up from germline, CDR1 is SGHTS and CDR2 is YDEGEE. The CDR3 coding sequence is TGTGCCAGCAGCTTCCTAACAGATAGCACAGATACGCAGTATTTT. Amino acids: CASSFLTDSTDTQYF.

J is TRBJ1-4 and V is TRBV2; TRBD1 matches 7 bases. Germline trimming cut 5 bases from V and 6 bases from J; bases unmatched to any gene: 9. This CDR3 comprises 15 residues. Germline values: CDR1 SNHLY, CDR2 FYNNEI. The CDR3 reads CASSSAGTEYEKLFF. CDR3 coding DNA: TGTGCCAGCAGTTCGGCGGGGACAGAATATGAAAAACTGTTTTTT. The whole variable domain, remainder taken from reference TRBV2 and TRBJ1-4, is EPEVTQTPSHQVTQMGQEVILRCVPISNHLYFYWYRQILGQKVEFLVSFYNNEISEKSEIFDDQFSVERPDGSNFTLKIRSTKLEDSAMYFCASSSAGTEYEKLFFGSGTQLSVL.

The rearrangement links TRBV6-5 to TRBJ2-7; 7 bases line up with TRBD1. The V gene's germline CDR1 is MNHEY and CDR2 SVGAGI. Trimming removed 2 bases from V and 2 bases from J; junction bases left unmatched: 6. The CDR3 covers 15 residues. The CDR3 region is CASSYSGQAAYEQYF. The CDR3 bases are TGTGCCAGCAGTTACAGTGGACAGGCCGCCTACGAGCAGTACTTC.

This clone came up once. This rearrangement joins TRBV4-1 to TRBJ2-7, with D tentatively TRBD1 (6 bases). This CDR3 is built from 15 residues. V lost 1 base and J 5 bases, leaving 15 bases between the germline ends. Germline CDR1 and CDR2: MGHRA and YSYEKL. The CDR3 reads CASSQVMGARDEQYF. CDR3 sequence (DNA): TGCGCCAGCAGCCAAGTTATGGGGGCCCGTGACGAGCAGTACTTC.

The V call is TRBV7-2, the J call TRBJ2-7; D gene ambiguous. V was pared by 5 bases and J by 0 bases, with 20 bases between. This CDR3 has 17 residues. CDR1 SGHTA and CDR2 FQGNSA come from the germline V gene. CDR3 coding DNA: TGTGCCAGCAGCACTCGTGGAATAGCTCGAGACTCCTACGAGCAGTACTTC. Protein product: CASSTRGIARDSYEQYF.

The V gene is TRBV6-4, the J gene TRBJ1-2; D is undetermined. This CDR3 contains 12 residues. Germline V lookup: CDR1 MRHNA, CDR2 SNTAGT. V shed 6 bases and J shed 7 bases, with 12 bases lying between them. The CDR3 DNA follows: TGTGCCAGCAGCGGCAGTTCGGGTGGCTACACCTTC. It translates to CASSGSSGGYTF.

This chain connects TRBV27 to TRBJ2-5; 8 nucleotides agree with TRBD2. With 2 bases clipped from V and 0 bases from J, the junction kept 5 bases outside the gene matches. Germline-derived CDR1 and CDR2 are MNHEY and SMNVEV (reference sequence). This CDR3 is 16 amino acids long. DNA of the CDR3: TGTGCCAGCAGTTTACGGGGGGGGAATCACCAAGAGACCCAGTACTTC. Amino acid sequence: CASSLRGGNHQETQYF.

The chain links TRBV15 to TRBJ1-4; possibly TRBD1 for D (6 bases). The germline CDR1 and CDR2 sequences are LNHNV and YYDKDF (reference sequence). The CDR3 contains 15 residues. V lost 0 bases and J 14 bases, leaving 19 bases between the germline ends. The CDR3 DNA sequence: TGTGCCACCAGCAGAGATCAGTACGTGGGGGGGGCCCTGTTTTTT. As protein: CATSRDQYVGGALFF.

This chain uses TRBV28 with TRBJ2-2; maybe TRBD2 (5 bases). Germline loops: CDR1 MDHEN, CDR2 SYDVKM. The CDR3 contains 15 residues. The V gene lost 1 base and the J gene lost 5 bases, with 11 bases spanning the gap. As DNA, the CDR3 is TGTGCCAGCAGTTTATTGTGGACTGAGACCGGGGAGCTGTTTTTT. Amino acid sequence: CASSLLWTETGELFF.

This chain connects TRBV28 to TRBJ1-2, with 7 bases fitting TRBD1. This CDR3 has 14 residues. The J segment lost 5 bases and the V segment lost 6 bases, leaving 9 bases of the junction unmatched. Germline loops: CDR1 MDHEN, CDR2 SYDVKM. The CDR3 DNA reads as TGTGCCAGCAGGACGGGACAGCCACAATATGGCTACACCTTC. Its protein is CASRTGQPQYGYTF.

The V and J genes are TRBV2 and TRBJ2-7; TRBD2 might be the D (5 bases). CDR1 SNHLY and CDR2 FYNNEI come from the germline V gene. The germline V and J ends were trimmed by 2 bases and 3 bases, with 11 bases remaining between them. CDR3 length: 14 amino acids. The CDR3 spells CASSESLGLYEQYF. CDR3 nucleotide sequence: TGTGCCAGCAGTGAATCTCTAGGACTCTACGAGCAGTACTTC.